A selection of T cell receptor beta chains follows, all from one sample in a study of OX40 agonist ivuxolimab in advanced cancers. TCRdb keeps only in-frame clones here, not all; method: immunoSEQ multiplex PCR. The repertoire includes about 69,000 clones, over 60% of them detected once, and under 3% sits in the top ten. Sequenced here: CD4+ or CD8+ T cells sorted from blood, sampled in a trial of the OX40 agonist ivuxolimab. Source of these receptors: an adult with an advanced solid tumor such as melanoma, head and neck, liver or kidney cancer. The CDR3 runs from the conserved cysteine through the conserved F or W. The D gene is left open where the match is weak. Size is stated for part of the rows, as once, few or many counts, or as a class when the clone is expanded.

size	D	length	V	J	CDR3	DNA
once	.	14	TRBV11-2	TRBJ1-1	CASSRGAEDTEAFF	TGTGCCAGCAGCCGGGGCGCGGAGGACACTGAAGCTTTCTTT
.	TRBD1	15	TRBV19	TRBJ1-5	CASSIRDRNNQPQHF	TGTGCCAGTAGTATTCGGGACAGGAACAATCAGCCCCAGCATTTT
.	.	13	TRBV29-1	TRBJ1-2	CSVVARRNYGYTF	TGCAGCGTTGTTGCCAGGAGGAACTATGGCTACACCTTC
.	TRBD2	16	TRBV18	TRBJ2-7	CASSHGLAGGLEEQYF	TGTGCCAGCTCACACGGACTAGCGGGGGGGCTAGAAGAGCAGTACTTC
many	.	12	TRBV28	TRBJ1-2	CASNVGLDGYTF	TGTGCCAGCAATGTCGGTCTGGATGGCTACACCTTC
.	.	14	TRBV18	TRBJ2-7	CASSGTDGTYEQYF	TGTGCCAGCTCAGGGACGGACGGTACCTACGAGCAGTACTTC
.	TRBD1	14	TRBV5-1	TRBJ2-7	CASSLRGDRGEQYF	TGCGCCAGCAGCTTGCGAGGGGACAGGGGCGAGCAGTACTTC
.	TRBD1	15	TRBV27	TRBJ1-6	CASSTGQGYNSPLHF	TGTGCCAGCAGTACGGGACAGGGCTATAATTCACCCCTCCACTTT
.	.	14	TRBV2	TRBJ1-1	CASRGGVMNTEAFF	TGTGCCAGCAGGGGGGGGGTTATGAACACTGAAGCTTTCTTT
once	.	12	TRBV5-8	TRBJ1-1	CASSYEQGPAFF	TGTGCCAGCAGCTACGAACAGGGCCCAGCTTTCTTT
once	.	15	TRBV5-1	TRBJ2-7	CASSFGSGSSYEQYF	TGCGCCAGCAGCTTCGGGTCCGGAAGCAGCTACGAGCAGTACTTC
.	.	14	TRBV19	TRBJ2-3	CASRSGTLTDTQYF	TGTGCCAGTAGATCCGGGACACTCACAGATACGCAGTATTTT
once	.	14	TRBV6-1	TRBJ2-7	CASSEEWRDYEQYF	TGTGCCAGCAGTGAAGAATGGAGGGACTACGAGCAGTACTTC